These 25 T cell receptor beta chains share one sample of origin, sequenced in a study of CD8 T cells in Susac syndrome. It was with random hexamers that roughly 0.5 to 1 ug RNA was reverse transcribed. TCRdb re-called the immunoSEQ multiplex PCR reads with MiXCR, one entry per CDR3 protein. There are 160,000 or so distinct CDR3 sequences in the sample; just under 97% occur only once, and 0.15% lies in the top ten. Sequencing input: CD8+ T cells from PBMCs. The origin of the receptors is a human donor with multiple sclerosis.

The chain links TRBV20-1 to TRBJ1-2, with D maybe TRBD1 (5 bases). Germline V gene sequence: CDR1 DFQATT, CDR2 SNEGSKA (reference sequence). The V and J ends lost 0 bases and 6 bases respectively, with 11 bases between them. This CDR3 contains 13 residues. The CDR3 spells CSARDYGADGYTF. The CDR3 DNA reads TGCAGTGCTAGAGATTATGGGGCTGATGGCTACACCTTC.

This clonotype was observed once. The chain recombines TRBV29-1 with TRBJ1-2; D is undetermined. The CDR3 sequence is 13 residues long. V dropped 7 bases and J dropped 8 bases, with 20 bases sitting between them. The germline V gene encodes CDR1 SQVTM and CDR2 ANQGSEA. The DNA of the CDR3 is TGCAGCGCCCGATATCGAGACACAGCCGGCTACACCTTC. Protein product: CSARYRDTAGYTF.

The J gene is TRBJ2-5, the V gene TRBV21-1; TRBD1 reflects the table's D call only, with no check against the DNA. TRBV21-1 constitutes a pseudogene. The CDR3 runs to 15 residues. Here the CDR3 reads CASSIPGRLEETQYF. In nucleotides, the CDR3 is TGTGCCAGCAGCATCCCGGGGCGTCTCGAAGAGACCCAGTACTTC.

The CDR3 reads CSVPTLHERYITYEQYV. For the CDR3, the DNA is TGCAGCGTCCCTACCCTCCACGAGCGCTACATTACCTACGAGCAGTACGTC. The chain carries TRBV29-1 and TRBJ2-7; D uncertain. CDR3 length equals 17 residues. Trimming took off 6 bases at V and 2 bases at J, with 26 bases between the two ends. Per germline, CDR1 SQVTM and CDR2 ANQGSEA.

V usage is TRBV3-1 and J usage is TRBJ2-1; TRBD2 agrees at 9 bases. Germline values: CDR1 LGHDT, CDR2 YNNKEL (reference sequence). V lost 4 bases to trimming and J lost 2 bases; unmatched junction nucleotides: 6. The CDR3 has 16 amino acids. CDR3 sequence (DNA): TGTGCCAGCAGCCCTCCGGGACTAGCAGCCTACAATGAGCAGTTCTTC. As protein: CASSPPGLAAYNEQFF.

This sequence joins TRBV25-1 and TRBJ1-2; no clear D. Trimming removed 7 bases at V and 2 bases at J, with 11 bases between. Germline CDR1 MGHDK, CDR2 SYGVNS. The CDR3 is 13 amino acids. The CDR3 spells CASIGSSNYGYTF. For the CDR3, the DNA is TGTGCCAGCATCGGGAGTTCCAACTATGGCTACACCTTC.

This chain uses TRBV7-8 with TRBJ1-5, with 7 bases aligning to TRBD1. Per germline, CDR1 SGHVS and CDR2 FQNEAQ. This CDR3 is built from 17 residues. J gave up 0 bases and V 5 bases, and 10 bases lay outside the gene matches. The CDR3 region is CASSPPGGGFSNQPQHF. Here the CDR3 DNA reads TGTGCCAGCAGCCCACCAGGGGGAGGGTTTAGCAATCAGCCCCAGCATTTT. Based on the CDR3 plus reference TRBV7-8 and TRBJ1-5, the full variable domain is GAGVSQSPRYKVAKRGQDVALRCDPISGHVSLFWYQQALGQGPEFLTYFQNEAQLDKSGLPSDRFFAERPEGSVSTLKIQRTQQEDSAVYLCASSPPGGGFSNQPQHFGDGTRLSIL.

V is TRBV20-1 and J is TRBJ2-1; 7 nucleotides align to TRBD2. V gave up 1 base and J gave up 2 bases; unmatched junction bases: 2. Germline CDR1 reads DFQATT; CDR2 reads SNEGSKA (reference sequence). The CDR3 spans 14 residues. DNA for the CDR3: TGCAGTGCTAGAGGGCTAGCGGCCTACAATGAGCAGTTCTTC. Encoded protein: CSARGLAAYNEQFF.

The CDR3 spells CAWKGPGDSPLHF. DNA of the CDR3: TGTGCCTGGAAGGGCCCAGGAGATTCACCCCTCCACTTT. The chain has TRBV30 and TRBJ1-6, with unresolved D. The CDR3 runs to 13 residues. With 4 bases removed from V and 8 bases from J, the gap between germline ends came to 12 bases. Germline assignment: CDR1 GTSNPN and CDR2 SVGIG (reference sequence).

A remark on this clonotype: At one end the junction does not follow the germline gene, possibly because of a read error. Here the CDR3 DNA reads TGTGCCAGCAGCCTAGCGGGGGGTACTTACAATGAGCAGTTCTTC. This codes for CASSLAGGTYNEQFF. V is TRBV7-9 and J is TRBJ2-1; 11 bases map to TRBD2. Germline lookup yields CDR1 SEHNR and CDR2 FQNEAQ (reference sequence). The CDR3 covers 15 residues.

The chain is built from TRBV3-1 and TRBJ2-1; unclear D gene. This CDR3 has 14 residues. Germline assignment: CDR1 LGHDT and CDR2 YNNKEL (reference sequence). The V end was cut by 0 bases, the J end by 3 bases, with 6 bases between. The CDR3 loop is CASSQDQLYNEQFF. The CDR3 DNA sequence: TGTGCCAGCAGCCAAGATCAGCTCTACAATGAGCAGTTCTTC.

The gene calls are TRBV29-1 and TRBJ2-1; 15 nucleotides match TRBD2. V lost 3 bases and J lost 7; bases outside the gene matches: 4. This CDR3 comprises 15 residues. Germline V CDR1 and CDR2: SQVTM, ANQGSEA. CDR3 in amino acids: CSVDGLAGGRNEQFF. DNA of the CDR3: TGCAGCGTTGACGGACTAGCGGGGGGGCGAAATGAGCAGTTCTTC.

The chain recombines TRBV12-5 with TRBJ1-1; weak D call: TRBD1 (6 bases). From germline, CDR1 is LGHNT and CDR2 FRNRAP. The CDR3 is 12 amino acids. Trimming took off 7 bases at V and 8 bases at J, with 14 bases between the two ends. CDR3 sequence (DNA): TGTGCTAGTGTCCCGGGGGGCGGGGAAGCTTTCTTT. Translation gives CASVPGGGEAFF.

The genes are TRBV18 and TRBJ1-5, with D perhaps matching TRBD1 (5 bases). Germline loops: CDR1 KGHSH, CDR2 LQKENI. The ends were cut back, 0 bases at V and 5 bases at J, with 8 bases in the middle. The CDR3 contains 14 residues. The CDR3 bases are TGTGCCAGCTCACCACCCGGCAGGGATCAGCCCCAGCATTTT. It encodes CASSPPGRDQPQHF.

The J gene is TRBJ1-6, the V gene TRBV7-9; D unclear. The CDR3 totals 15 residues. Germline V CDR1 and CDR2: SEHNR, FQNEAQ (reference sequence). Between the trimmed V and J ends, which lost 4 bases and 14 bases, there was a span of 21 bases. The chain's CDR3 is CASSSSSIPFVALHF. The CDR3 nucleotides read TGTGCCAGCAGCTCCTCGAGCATCCCTTTTGTAGCCCTCCACTTT.

The gene calls are TRBV18 and TRBJ2-7; D remains unclear. CDR1 and CDR2 (germline): KGHSH, LQKENI. The CDR3 is made up of 13 amino acids. The ends were cut back, 0 bases at V and 3 bases at J, with 6 bases in the middle. For the CDR3, the DNA is TGTGCCAGCTCACCACCGTCCGGCTACGAGCAGTACGTC. Protein sequence: CASSPPSGYEQYV.

The V gene is TRBV9, the J gene TRBJ2-3; D not certain. CDR3 length equals 12 residues. Trimming removed 4 bases at V and 6 bases at J, with 9 bases between. Germline values: CDR1 SGDLS, CDR2 YYNGEE. The CDR3 DNA reads as TGTGCCAGCAGCCCCTACGGGGATACGCAGTATTTT. It codes for CASSPYGDTQYF. The entire variable domain, with the rest obtained from reference TRBV9 and TRBJ2-3, is as follows: DSGVTQTPKHLITATGQRVTLRCSPRSGDLSVYWYQQSLDQGLQFLIQYYNGEERAKGNILERFSAQQFPDLHSELNLSSLELGDSALYFCASSPYGDTQYFGPGTRLTVL.

In its sample, this clonotype was seen once. The gene calls are TRBV4-1 and TRBJ2-1; D remains unclear. The CDR3 has 15 residues. Per the germline V gene, CDR1 is MGHRA and CDR2 is YSYEKL. Trimming left V 0 bases short and J 6 bases short, with 12 bases between. Here the CDR3 reads CASSQDSERANEQFF. The CDR3 DNA is TGCGCCAGCAGCCAAGACAGTGAAAGGGCCAATGAGCAGTTCTTC.

The V call is TRBV7-2, the J call TRBJ2-7, with 9 bases that match TRBD2. CDR1 and CDR2 (germline): SGHTA, FQGNSA. The CDR3 is 16 residues long. V lost 5 bases, J lost 4 bases, and 12 bases stayed unmatched. The CDR3 DNA reads TGTGCCAGCAGCGGCGGCGGGGGGGCCAGAATGTACGAGCAGTACTTC. This encodes CASSGGGGARMYEQYF.

CDR3: CSVEGYRVQDEQFF. The CDR3 coding sequence is TGCAGCGTTGAAGGCTACAGGGTTCAGGATGAGCAGTTCTTC. The J gene is TRBJ2-1, the V gene TRBV29-1; possibly TRBD1 for D (6 bases). Trimming cost V 1 base and J 8 bases, with 15 bases left between them. CDR1 SQVTM and CDR2 ANQGSEA come from the germline V gene. The CDR3 consists of 14 residues.

The rearrangement uses TRBV18 and TRBJ2-5, with 10 bases aligning to TRBD2. The V gene end was trimmed by 0 bases and the J gene end by 1 base; junction bases not matched to a gene: 5. The CDR3 is 17 amino acids. Germline values: CDR1 KGHSH, CDR2 LQKENI. The CDR3: CASSPPEGLAFQETQYF. The CDR3 bases are TGTGCCAGCTCACCACCGGAGGGACTAGCGTTCCAAGAGACCCAGTACTTC.

The rearrangement links TRBV7-9 to TRBJ2-3; no firm D call. This CDR3 is 12 amino acids long. Germline CDR1 reads SEHNR; CDR2 reads FQNEAQ (reference sequence). Trimming cost V 2 bases and J 4 bases, with 4 bases left between them. In DNA form, the CDR3 reads TGTGCCAGCAGCTTAAATCCAGATACGCAGTATTTT. Its protein product is CASSLNPDTQYF.

The rearrangement uses TRBV13 and TRBJ2-7; D is undetermined. The germline V gene encodes CDR1 PRHDT and CDR2 FYEKMQ (reference sequence). CDR3 length: 16 amino acids. With 0 bases removed from V and 0 bases from J, the gap between germline ends came to 12 bases. The CDR3 loop reads CASSLGSGYSSYEQYF. The CDR3 DNA is TGTGCCAGCAGCTTAGGTTCGGGTTATAGCTCCTACGAGCAGTACTTC.

This clonotype was found once. V and J are TRBV19 and TRBJ1-5; D may be TRBD1 (5 bases). V was shortened by 2 bases and J by 1 base, with 12 bases between the two germline ends. CDR1 and CDR2 from the germline V gene are LNHDA and SQIVND (reference sequence). The CDR3 is 16 residues long. CDR3 sequence reads: CASSIMGTASNQPQHF. The CDR3, as DNA: TGTGCCAGTAGTATAATGGGGACTGCGAGCAATCAGCCCCAGCATTTT.

The chain is built from TRBV20-1 and TRBJ2-1; 7 bases agree with TRBD2. With V trimmed by 0 bases and J by 9 bases, 11 bases remained unmatched. The CDR3 consists of 15 residues. CDR1 DFQATT and CDR2 SNEGSKA come from the germline V gene (reference sequence). The CDR3 protein is CSARESAGWDVEQFF. CDR3 sequence (DNA): TGCAGTGCTAGAGAATCAGCGGGGTGGGACGTTGAGCAGTTCTTC.